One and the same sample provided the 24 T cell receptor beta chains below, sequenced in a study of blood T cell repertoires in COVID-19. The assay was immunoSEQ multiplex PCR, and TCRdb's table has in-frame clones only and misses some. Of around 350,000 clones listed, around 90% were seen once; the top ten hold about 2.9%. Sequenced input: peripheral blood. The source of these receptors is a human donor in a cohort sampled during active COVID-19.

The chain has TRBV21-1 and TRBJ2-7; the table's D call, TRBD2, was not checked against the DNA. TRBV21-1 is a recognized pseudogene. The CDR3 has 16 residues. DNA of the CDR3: TGTGCCAGCAGCCCCCACAGCGGGGGGCCTCCCTACGAGCAGTACTTC. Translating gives CASSPHSGGPPYEQYF.

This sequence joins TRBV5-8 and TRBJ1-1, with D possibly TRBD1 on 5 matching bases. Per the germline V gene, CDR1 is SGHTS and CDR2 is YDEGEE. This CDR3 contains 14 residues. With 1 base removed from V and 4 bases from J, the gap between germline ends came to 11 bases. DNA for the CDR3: TGTGCCAGCAGCTTGCGCGGGGCACTCACTGAAGCTTTCTTT. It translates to CASSLRGALTEAFF.

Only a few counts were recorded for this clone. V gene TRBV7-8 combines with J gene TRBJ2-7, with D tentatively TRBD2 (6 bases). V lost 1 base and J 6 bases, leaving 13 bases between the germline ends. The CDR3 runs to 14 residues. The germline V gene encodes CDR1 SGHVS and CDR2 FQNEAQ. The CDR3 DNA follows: TGTGCCAGCAGCTTAGGGACTAAAGACTCCGAGCAGTACTTC. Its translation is CASSLGTKDSEQYF.

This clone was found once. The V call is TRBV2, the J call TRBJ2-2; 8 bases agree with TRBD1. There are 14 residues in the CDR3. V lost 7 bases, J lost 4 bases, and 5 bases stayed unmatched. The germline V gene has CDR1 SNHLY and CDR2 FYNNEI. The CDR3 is CASTYRGFTGELFF. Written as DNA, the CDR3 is TGTGCCAGCACTTACAGGGGGTTCACCGGGGAGCTGTTTTTT.

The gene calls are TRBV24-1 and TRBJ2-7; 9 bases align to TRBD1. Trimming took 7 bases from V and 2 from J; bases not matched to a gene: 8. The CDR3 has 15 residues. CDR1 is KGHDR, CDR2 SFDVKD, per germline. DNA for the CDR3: TGTGCCACCAGGGACACAGGGGGCCGCCCCTACGAGCAGTACTTC. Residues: CATRDTGGRPYEQYF.

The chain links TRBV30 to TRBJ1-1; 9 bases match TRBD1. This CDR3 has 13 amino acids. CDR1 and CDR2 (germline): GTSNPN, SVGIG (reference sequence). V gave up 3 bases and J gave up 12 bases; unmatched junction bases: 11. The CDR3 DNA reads TGTGCCTGGAGAGTCCGGGACAGGGATTCTCCTTTCTTT. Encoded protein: CAWRVRDRDSPFF.

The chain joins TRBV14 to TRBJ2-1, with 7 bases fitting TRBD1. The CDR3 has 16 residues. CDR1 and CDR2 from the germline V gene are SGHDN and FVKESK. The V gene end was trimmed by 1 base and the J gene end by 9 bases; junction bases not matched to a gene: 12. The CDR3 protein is CASSQVGGHPPAEQFF. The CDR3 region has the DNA TGTGCCAGCAGCCAAGTAGGGGGCCACCCTCCAGCTGAGCAGTTCTTC. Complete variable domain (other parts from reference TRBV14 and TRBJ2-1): EAGVTQFPSHSVIEKGQTVTLRCDPISGHDNLYWYRRVMGKEIKFLLHFVKESKQDESGMPNNRFLAERTGGTYSTLKVQPAELEDSGVYFCASSQVGGHPPAEQFFGPGTRLTVL.

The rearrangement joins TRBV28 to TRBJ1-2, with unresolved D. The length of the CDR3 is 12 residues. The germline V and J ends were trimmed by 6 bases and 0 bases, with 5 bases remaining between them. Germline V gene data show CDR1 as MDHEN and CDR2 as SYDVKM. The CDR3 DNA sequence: TGTGCCAGCAGAGCTACTAACTATGGCTACACCTTC. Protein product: CASRATNYGYTF.

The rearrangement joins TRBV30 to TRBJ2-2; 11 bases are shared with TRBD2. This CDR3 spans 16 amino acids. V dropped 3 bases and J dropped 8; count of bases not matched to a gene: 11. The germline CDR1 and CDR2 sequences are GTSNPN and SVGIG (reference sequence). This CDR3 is CAWSASGGRNTGELFF. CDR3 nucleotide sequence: TGTGCCTGGAGCGCTAGCGGGGGGAGGAATACTGGGGAGCTGTTTTTT.

The CDR3 loop is CATSRLWTSGFTDTQYF. DNA of the CDR3: TGTGCCACCAGCAGGCTTTGGACTAGCGGGTTCACAGATACGCAGTATTTT. J is TRBJ2-3 and V is TRBV15; 11 bases line up with TRBD2. CDR1 LNHNV and CDR2 YYDKDF come from the germline V gene (reference sequence). This CDR3 region has 17 residues. After removal of 3 bases from V and 2 bases from J, the junction contained 7 bases not matched to a gene.

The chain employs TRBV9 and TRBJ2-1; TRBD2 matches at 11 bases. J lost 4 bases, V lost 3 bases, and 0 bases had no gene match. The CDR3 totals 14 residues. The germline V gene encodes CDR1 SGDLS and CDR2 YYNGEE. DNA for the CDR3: TGTGCCAGCAGCGCTAGCGGGGGGTACAATGAGCAGTTCTTC. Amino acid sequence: CASSASGGYNEQFF. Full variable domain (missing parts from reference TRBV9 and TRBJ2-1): DSGVTQTPKHLITATGQRVTLRCSPRSGDLSVYWYQQSLDQGLQFLIQYYNGEERAKGNILERFSAQQFPDLHSELNLSSLELGDSALYFCASSASGGYNEQFFGPGTRLTVL.

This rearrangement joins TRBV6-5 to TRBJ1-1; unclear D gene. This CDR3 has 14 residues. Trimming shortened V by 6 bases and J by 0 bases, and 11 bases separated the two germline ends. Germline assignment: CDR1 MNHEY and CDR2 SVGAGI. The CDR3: CASSPIDLNTEAFF. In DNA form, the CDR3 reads TGTGCCAGCAGCCCCATAGACTTGAACACTGAAGCTTTCTTT.

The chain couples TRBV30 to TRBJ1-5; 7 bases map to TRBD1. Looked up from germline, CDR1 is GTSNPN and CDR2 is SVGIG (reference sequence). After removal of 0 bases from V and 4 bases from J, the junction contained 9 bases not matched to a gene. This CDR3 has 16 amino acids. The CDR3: CAWSVGPGTANQPQHF. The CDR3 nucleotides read TGTGCCTGGAGTGTAGGCCCGGGGACAGCAAATCAGCCCCAGCATTTT.

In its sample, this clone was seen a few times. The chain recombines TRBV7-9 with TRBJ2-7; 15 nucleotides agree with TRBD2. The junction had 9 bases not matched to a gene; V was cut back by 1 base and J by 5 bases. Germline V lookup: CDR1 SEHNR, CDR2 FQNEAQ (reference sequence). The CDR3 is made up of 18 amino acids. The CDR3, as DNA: TGTGCCAGCAGCTTAGGGACTAGCGGGAGGGGTTTGACGCACGAGCAGTACTTC. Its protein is CASSLGTSGRGLTHEQYF.

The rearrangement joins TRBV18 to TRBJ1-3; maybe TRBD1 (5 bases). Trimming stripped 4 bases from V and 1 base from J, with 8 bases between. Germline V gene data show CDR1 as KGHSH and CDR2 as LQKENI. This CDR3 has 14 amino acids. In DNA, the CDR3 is TGTGCCAGCTCACGGGGCGAGTCTGGAAACACCATATATTTT. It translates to CASSRGESGNTIYF.

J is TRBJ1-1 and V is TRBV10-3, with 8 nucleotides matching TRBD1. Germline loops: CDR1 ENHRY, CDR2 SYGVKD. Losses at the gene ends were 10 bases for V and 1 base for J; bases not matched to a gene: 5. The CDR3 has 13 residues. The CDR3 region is CATSTGGNTEAFF. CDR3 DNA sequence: TGTGCCACATCAACAGGGGGGAACACTGAAGCTTTCTTT.

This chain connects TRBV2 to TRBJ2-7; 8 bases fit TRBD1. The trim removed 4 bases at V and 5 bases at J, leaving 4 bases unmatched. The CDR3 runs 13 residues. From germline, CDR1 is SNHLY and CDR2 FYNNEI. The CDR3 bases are TGTGCCAGCAGTGTTGACAGGGGAGACGAGCAGTACTTC. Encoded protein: CASSVDRGDEQYF.

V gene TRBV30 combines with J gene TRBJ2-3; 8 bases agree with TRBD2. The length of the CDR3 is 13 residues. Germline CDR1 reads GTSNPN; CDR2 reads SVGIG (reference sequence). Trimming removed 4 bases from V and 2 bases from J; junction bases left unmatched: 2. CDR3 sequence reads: CAWTGGNTDTQYF. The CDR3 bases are TGTGCCTGGACGGGGGGGAACACAGATACGCAGTATTTT.

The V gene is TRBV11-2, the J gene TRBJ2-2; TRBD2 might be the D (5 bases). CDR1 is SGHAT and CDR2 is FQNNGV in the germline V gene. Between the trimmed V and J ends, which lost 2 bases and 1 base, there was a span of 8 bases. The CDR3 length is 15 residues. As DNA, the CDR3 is TGTGCCAGCAGCTTAACCGGGAAGAACACCGGGGAGCTGTTTTTT. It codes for CASSLTGKNTGELFF.

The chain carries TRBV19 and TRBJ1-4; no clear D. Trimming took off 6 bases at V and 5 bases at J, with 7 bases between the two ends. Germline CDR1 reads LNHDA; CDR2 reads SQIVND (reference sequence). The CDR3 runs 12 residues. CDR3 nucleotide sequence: TGTGCCAGTAGCGTCGGGAATGAAAAACTGTTTTTT. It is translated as CASSVGNEKLFF.

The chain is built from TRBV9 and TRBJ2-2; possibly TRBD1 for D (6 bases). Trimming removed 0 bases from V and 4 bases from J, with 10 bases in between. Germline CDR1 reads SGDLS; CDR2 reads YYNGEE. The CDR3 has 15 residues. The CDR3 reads CASSVGQAGTGELFF. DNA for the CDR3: TGTGCCAGCAGCGTAGGACAGGCGGGCACCGGGGAGCTGTTTTTT.

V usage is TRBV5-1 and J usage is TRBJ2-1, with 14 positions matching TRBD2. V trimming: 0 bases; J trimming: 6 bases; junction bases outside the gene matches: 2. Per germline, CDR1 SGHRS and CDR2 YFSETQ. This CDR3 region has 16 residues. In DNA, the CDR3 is TGCGCCAGCAGCTTGGCGGGACTAGCGGGAGTCAATGAGCAGTTCTTC. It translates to CASSLAGLAGVNEQFF.

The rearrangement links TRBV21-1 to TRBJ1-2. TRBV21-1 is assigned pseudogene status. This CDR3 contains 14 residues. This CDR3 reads CASTYPPSDYGYTF. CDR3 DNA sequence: TGTGCCAGCACCTACCCCCCGTCTGACTATGGCTACACCTTC.

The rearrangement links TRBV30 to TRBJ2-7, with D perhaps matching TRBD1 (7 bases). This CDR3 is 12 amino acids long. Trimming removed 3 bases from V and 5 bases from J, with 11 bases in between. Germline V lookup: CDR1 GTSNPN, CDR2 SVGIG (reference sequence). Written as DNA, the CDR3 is TGTGCCTGGAGCGCAGGGGGGCACGAGCAGTACTTC. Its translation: CAWSAGGHEQYF.